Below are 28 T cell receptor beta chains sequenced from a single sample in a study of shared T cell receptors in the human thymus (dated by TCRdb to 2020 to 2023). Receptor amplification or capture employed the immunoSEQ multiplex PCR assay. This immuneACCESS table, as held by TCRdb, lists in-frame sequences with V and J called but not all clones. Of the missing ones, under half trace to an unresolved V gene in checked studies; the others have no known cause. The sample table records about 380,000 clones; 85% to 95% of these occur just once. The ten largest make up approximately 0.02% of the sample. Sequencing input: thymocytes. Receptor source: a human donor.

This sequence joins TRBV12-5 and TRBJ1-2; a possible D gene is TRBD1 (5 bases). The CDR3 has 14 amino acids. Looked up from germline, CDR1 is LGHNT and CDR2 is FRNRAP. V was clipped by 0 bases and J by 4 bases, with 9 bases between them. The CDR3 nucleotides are TGTGCTAGTGGTTTGGTAGAGGGACTCTATGGCTACACCTTC. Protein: CASGLVEGLYGYTF.

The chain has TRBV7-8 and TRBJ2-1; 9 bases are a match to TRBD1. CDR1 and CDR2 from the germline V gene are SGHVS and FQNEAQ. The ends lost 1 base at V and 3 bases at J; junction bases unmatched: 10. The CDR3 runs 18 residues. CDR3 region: CASSLGNRGPFSYNEQFF. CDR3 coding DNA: TGTGCCAGCAGCTTAGGTAACAGGGGGCCCTTTAGCTACAATGAGCAGTTCTTC.

CDR3 protein: CASSQENNEQYF. The CDR3 nucleotides are TGCGCCAGCAGCCAAGAGAACAACGAGCAGTACTTC. The V gene is TRBV4-3, the J gene TRBJ2-7; D is unclear. The CDR3 covers 12 residues. Trimming removed 0 bases at V and 5 bases at J, with 5 bases between. CDR1 LGHNA and CDR2 YSLEER come from the germline V gene.

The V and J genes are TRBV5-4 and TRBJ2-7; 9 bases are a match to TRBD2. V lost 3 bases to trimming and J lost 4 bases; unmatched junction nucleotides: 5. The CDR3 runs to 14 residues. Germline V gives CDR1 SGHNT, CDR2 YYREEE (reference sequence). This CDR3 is CASSYSGSLYEQYF. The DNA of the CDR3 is TGTGCCAGCAGCTATAGCGGGAGCCTTTACGAGCAGTACTTC.

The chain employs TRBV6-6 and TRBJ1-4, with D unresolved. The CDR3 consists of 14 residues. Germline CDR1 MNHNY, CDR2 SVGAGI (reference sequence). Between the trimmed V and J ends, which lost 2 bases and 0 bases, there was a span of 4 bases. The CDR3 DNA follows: TGTGCCAGCAGTTACGGTGCAACTAATGAAAAACTGTTTTTT. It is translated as CASSYGATNEKLFF.

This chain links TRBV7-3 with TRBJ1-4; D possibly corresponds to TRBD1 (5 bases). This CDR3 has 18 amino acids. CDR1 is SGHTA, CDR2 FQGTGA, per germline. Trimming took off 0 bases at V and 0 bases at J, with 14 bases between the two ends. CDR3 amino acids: CASSLTGRGLATNEKLFF. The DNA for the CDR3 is TGTGCCAGCAGCTTAACGGGCCGGGGACTGGCAACTAATGAAAAACTGTTTTTT.

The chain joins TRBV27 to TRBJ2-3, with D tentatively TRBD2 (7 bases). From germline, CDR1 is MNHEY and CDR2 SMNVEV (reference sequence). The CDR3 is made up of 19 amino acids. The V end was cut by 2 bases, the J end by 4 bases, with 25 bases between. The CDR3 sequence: CASSLAKIQLGGRSDTQYF. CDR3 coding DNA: TGTGCCAGCAGTTTAGCGAAGATCCAGTTGGGGGGGCGGTCAGATACGCAGTATTTT.

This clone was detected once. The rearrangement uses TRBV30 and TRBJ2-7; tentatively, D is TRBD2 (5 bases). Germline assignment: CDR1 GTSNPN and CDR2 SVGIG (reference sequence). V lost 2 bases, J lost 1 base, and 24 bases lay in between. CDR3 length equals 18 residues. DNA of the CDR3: TGTGCCTGGAGTATGGAGAACAGCCCCACTGGAGGATCCTACGAGCAGTACTTC. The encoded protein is CAWSMENSPTGGSYEQYF.

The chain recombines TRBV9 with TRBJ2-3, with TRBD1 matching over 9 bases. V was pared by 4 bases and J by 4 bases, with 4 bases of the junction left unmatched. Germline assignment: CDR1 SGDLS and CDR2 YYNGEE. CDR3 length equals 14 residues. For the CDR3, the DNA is TGTGCCAGCAGCTCCCGGGACAGGGCAGATACGCAGTATTTT. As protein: CASSSRDRADTQYF.

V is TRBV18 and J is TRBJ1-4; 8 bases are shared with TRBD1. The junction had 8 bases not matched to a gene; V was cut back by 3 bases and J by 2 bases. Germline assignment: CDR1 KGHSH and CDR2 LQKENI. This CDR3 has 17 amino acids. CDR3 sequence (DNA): TGTGCCAGCTCACCGGGAAATCGGGACAGGACTAATGAAAAACTGTTTTTT. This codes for CASSPGNRDRTNEKLFF. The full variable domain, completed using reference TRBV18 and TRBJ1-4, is NAGVMQNPRHLVRRRGQEARLRCSPMKGHSHVYWYRQLPEEGLKFMVYLQKENIIDESGMPKERFSAEFPKEGPSILRIQQVVRGDSAAYFCASSPGNRDRTNEKLFFGSGTQLSVL.

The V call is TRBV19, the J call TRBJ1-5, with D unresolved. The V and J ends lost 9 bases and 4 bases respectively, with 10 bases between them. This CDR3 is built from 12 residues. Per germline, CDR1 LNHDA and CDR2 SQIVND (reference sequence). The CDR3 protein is CASSKENQPQHF. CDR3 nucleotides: TGTGCCAGCAGCAAAGAGAATCAGCCCCAGCATTTT.

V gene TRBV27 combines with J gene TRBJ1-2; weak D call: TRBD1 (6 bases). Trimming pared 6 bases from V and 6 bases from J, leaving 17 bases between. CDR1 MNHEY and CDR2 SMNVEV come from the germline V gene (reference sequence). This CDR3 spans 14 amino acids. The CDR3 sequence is CASRPDRTVDGYTF. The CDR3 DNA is TGTGCCAGCAGGCCGGATCGGACAGTTGATGGCTACACCTTC.

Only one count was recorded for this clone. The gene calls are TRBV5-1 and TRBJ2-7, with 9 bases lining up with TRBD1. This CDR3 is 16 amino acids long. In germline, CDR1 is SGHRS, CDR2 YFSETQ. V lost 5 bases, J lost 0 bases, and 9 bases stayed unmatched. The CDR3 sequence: CASRLGQGRSSYEQYF. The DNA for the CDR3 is TGCGCCAGCAGACTTGGACAGGGGCGTAGCTCCTACGAGCAGTACTTC. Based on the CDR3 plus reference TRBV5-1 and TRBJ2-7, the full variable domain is KAGVTQTPRYLIKTRGQQVTLSCSPISGHRSVSWYQQTPGQGLQFLFEYFSETQRNKGNFPGRFSGRQFSNSRSEMNVSTLELGDSALYLCASRLGQGRSSYEQYFGPGTRLTVT.

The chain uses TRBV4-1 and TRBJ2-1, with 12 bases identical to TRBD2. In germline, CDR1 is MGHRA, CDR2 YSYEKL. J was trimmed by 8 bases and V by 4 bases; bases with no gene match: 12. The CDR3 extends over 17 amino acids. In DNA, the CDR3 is TGCGCCAGCAGCCGAATAACCTCTAGCGGGAGGGCCGATGAGCAGTTCTTC. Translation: CASSRITSSGRADEQFF.

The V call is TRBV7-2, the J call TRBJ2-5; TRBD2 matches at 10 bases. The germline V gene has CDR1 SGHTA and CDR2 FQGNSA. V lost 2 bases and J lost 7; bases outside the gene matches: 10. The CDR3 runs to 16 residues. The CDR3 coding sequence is TGTGCCAGCAGCTTAATGGAAGCGGGAGGGCCGGGGACCCAGTACTTC. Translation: CASSLMEAGGPGTQYF.

CDR3 sequence reads: CASRTPGQGVGEQYF. The DNA for the CDR3 is TGTGCCAGCAGGACGCCGGGACAGGGGGTGGGCGAGCAGTACTTC. The chain couples TRBV5-6 to TRBJ2-7; 11 nucleotides line up with TRBD1. Germline V gene lookup returns CDR1 SGHDT and CDR2 YYEEEE. J gave up 6 bases and V 5 bases, and 10 bases lay outside the gene matches. The CDR3 length is 15 residues.

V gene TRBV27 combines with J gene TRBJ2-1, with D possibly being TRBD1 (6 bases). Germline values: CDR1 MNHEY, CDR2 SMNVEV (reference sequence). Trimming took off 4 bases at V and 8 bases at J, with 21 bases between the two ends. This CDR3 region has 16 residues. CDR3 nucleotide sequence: TGTGCCAGCAGTTATGCCCGGGCAGGGGTACCCCATGAGCAGTTCTTC. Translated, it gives CASSYARAGVPHEQFF.

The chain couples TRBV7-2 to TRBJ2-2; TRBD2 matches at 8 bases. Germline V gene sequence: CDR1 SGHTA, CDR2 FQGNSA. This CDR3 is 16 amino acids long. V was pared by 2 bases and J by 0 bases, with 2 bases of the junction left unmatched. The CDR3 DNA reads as TGTGCCAGCAGCTTATTAGCGGGATCGAACACCGGGGAGCTGTTTTTT. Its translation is CASSLLAGSNTGELFF.

CDR3 sequence reads: CATSRAGVYGANVLTF. CDR3 DNA sequence: TGTGCCACCAGCAGAGCAGGGGTGTACGGGGCCAACGTCCTGACTTTC. This rearrangement joins TRBV15 to TRBJ2-6; D possibly corresponds to TRBD1 (6 bases). This CDR3 comprises 16 residues. Germline CDR1 is LNHNV and CDR2 is YYDKDF (reference sequence). V was trimmed by 1 base and J by 4 bases, leaving 11 bases between them.

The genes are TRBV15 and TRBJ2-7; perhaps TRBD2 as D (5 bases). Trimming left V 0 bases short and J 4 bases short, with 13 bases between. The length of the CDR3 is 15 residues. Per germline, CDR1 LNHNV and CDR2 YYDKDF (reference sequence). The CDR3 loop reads CATSRDPGVGYEQYF. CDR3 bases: TGTGCCACCAGCAGAGACCCCGGGGTTGGGTACGAGCAGTACTTC.

The CDR3 DNA follows: TGTGCCATCAGTCCCTCTAGCGAGGACTCTGGGGCCAACGTCCTGACTTTC. This codes for CAISPSSEDSGANVLTF. The genes are TRBV10-3 and TRBJ2-6; D is possibly TRBD2 (6 bases). Germline lookup yields CDR1 ENHRY and CDR2 SYGVKD. The CDR3 loop spans 17 amino acids. V shed 5 bases and J shed 0 bases, with 14 bases lying between them.

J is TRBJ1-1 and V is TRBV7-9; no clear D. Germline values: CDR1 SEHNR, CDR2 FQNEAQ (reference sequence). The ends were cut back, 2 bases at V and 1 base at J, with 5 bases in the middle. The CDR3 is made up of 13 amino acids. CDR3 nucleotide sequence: TGTGCCAGCAGCTTATTCGGGAACACTGAAGCTTTCTTT. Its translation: CASSLFGNTEAFF.

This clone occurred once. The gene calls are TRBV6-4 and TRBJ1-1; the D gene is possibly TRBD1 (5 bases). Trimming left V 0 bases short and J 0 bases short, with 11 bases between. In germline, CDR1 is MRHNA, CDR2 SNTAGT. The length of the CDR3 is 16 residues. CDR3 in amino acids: CASSDSGADVNTEAFF. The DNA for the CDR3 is TGTGCCAGCAGTGACTCCGGGGCCGATGTGAACACTGAAGCTTTCTTT.

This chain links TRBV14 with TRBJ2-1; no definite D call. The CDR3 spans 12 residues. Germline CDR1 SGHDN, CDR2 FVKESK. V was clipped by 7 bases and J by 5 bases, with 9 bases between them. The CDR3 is CASNGTNNEQFF. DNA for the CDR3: TGTGCCAGCAACGGCACTAACAATGAGCAGTTCTTC. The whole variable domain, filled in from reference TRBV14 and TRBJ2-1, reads EAGVTQFPSHSVIEKGQTVTLRCDPISGHDNLYWYRRVMGKEIKFLLHFVKESKQDESGMPNNRFLAERTGGTYSTLKVQPAELEDSGVYFCASNGTNNEQFFGPGTRLTVL.

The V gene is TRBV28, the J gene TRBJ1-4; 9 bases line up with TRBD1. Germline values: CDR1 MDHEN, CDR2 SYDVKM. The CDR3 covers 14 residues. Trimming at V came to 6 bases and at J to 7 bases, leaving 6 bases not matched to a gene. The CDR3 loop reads CASSRGQGSEKLFF. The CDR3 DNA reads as TGTGCCAGCAGCCGGGGACAGGGTAGTGAAAAACTGTTTTTT.

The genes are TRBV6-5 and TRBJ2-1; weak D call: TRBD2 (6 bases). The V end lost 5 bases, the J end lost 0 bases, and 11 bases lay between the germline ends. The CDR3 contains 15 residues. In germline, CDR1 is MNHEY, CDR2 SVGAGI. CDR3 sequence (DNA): TGTGCCAGCAGTCGCGGGGCCAGCTCCTACAATGAGCAGTTCTTC. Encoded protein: CASSRGASSYNEQFF.

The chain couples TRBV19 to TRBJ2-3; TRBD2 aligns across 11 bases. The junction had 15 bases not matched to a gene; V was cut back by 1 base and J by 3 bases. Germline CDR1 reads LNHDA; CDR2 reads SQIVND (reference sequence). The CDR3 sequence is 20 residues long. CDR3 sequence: CASSIVSWKTSGRRTDTQYF. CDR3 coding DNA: TGTGCCAGTAGTATAGTTTCCTGGAAAACTAGCGGGAGAAGAACAGATACGCAGTATTTT.

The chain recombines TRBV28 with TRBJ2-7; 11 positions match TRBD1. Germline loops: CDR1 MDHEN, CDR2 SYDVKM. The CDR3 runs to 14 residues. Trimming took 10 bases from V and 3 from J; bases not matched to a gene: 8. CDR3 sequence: CAIEPGTGGYEQYF. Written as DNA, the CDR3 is TGTGCCATCGAGCCCGGGACAGGGGGCTACGAGCAGTACTTC.